This section outlines one T cell receptor (beta chain) sequence together with its context. Antigen specificity is unknown. Trimming removed 1 base from V and 0 bases from J, with 9 bases in between. CDR3 size: 15 residues. Germline V gives CDR1 MNHEY, CDR2 SVGAGI. This specimen comes from a study of siplizumab effects on memory and regulatory T cells. Whole-study findings and limits: A minor fraction of alloreactive clones, and no more, mapped to unstimulated subsets. Siplizumab significantly decreased alloreactive sequences from unstimulated CD4+ memory cells. Proof of suppressive function in proliferating Tregs from siplizumab cultures was not established.

Here immunoSEQ multiplex PCR was the method, and the copy in TCRdb shows in-frame clones only, minus some. The sample consists of about 110,000 clones, roughly 92% of them appearing once. This TCR was sampled from a human donor in good health. The gene calls are TRBV6-5 and TRBJ2-5; D is ambiguous. The material sequenced was CD4+ T cells sorted from blood. The CDR3 DNA reads as TGTGCCAGCAGTTACTTGAAAGGGTACCAAGAGACCCAGTACTTC. This sequence encodes CASSYLKGYQETQYF.